This T cell receptor beta chain was identified in a study of control samples from healthy donors and cancer patients. Note on this clone: The same CDR3 can be traced to other DNA sequences in this sample.

CDR3 length: 10 amino acids. The V and J ends lost 6 bases and 1 base respectively, with 0 bases between them. From germline, CDR1 is LGHNA and CDR2 YNFKEQ. Profiled with immunoSEQ multiplex PCR; TCRdb holds only in-frame clones, not every one. Of roughly 140,000 clones detected, 93% appear once; the ten largest clones hold approximately 2.5%. Sequenced material: blood. This sequence was found in a middle-aged man in good health. V gene TRBV4-2 combines with J gene TRBJ1-1, with unresolved D. The CDR3, as DNA: TGTGCCAGCAGGAACACTGAAGCTTTCTTT. Translation gives CASRNTEAFF.